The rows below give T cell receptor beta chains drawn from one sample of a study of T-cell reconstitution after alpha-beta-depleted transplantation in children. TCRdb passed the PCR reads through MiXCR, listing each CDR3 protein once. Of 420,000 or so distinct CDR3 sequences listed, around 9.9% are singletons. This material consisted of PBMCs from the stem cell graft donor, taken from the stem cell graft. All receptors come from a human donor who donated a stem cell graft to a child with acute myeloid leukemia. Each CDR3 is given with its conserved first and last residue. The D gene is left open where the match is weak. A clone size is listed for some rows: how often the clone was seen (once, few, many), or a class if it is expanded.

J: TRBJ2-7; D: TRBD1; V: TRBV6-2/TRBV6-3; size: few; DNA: TGTGCCAGCAGTTCCACGACAGGGTCCTTAGACGAGCAGTACTTC; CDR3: CASSSTTGSLDEQYF
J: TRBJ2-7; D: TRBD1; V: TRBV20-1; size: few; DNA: TGCAGTGCTAGAGGACAGGGATCAAACTACGAGCAGTACTTC; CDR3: CSARGQGSNYEQYF
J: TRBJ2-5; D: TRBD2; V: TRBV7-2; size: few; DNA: TGTGCCAGCAGCCCCCTGACTAGCGGGGAAGAGACCCAGTACTTC; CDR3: CASSPLTSGEETQYF
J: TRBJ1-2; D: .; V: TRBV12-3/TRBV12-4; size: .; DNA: TGTGCCAGCAGCCAGAGTGGAGGGTATGGCTACACCTTC; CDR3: CASSQSGGYGYTF
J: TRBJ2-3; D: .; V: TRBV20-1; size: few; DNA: TGCAGTGCTAGAGGAGGTAATGCCCCGACAGATACGCAGTATTTT; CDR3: CSARGGNAPTDTQYF
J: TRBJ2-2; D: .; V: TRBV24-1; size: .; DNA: TGTGCCACCAGTGGACAAGTGGCCGGGGAGCTGTTTTTT; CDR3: CATSGQVAGELFF
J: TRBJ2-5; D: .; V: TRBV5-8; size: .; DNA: TGTGCCAGCAGCCAACGGACGTTAGAGACCCAGTACTTC; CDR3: CASSQRTLETQYF
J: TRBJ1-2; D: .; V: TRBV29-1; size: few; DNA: TGCAGCGTTAAATTGTCAGAGACCTATGGCTACACCTTC; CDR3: CSVKLSETYGYTF
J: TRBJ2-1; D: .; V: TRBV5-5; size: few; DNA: TGTGCCAGCAGCTTTGATTATGAGCAGTTCTTC; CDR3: CASSFDYEQFF
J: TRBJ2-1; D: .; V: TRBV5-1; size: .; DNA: TGCGCCAGCAGCTTGGAAGACGCGCCGAGGTGGGTGCAGTTCTTC; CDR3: CASSLEDAPRWVQFF
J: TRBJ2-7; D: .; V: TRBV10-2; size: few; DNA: TGCGCCAGCAGTTCCCCTCAAGCCCCCTACGAGCAGTACTTC; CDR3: CASSSPQAPYEQYF
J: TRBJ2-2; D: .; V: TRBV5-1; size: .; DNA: TGCGCCAGCAGCTTTGACAGTTACACCGGGGAGCTGTTTTTT; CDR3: CASSFDSYTGELFF
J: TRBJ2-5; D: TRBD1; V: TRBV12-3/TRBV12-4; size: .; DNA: TGTGCCAGCAGGAGGACAGGAGTCTTCCAAGAGACCCAGTACTTC; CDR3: CASRRTGVFQETQYF
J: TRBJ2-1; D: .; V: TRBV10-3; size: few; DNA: TGTGCCATCAGTCCAAATTACAATGAGCAGTTCTTC; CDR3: CAISPNYNEQFF
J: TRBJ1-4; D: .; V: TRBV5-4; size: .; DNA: TGTGCCAGCAGCTTCAGTAATGAAAAACTGTTTTTT; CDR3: CASSFSNEKLFF
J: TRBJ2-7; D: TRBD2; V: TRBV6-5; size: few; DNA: TGTGCCAGCAGTTTATCAACTGGACTAGCGGAGCCCTACGAGCAGTACTTC; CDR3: CASSLSTGLAEPYEQYF
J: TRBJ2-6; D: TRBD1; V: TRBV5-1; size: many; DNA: TGCGCCAGCAGCTTGGGACAGGGGGCTGGGGCCAACGTCCTGACTTTC; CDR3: CASSLGQGAGANVLTF
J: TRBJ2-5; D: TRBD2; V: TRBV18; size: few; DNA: TGTGCCAGCTCACCGAAGCGGGAGATTGGCTTGGGGGAGACCCAGTACTTC; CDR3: CASSPKREIGLGETQYF
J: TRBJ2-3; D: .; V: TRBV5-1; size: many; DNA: TGCGCCAGCAGCTTGATTGCAGGCTTCACAGATACGCAGTATTTT; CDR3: CASSLIAGFTDTQYF
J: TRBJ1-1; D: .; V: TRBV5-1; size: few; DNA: TGCGCCAGCAGCTACCACACGGACACTGAAGCTTTCTTT; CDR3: CASSYHTDTEAFF
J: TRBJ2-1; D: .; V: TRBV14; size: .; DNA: TGTGCCAGCAGCCGGGGGGCTTCCTACAATGAGCAGTTCTTC; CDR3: CASSRGASYNEQFF
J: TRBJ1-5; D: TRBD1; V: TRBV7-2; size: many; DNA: TGTGCCAGCAGCTCCGACAGGGTTCAGCCCCAGCATTTT; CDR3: CASSSDRVQPQHF
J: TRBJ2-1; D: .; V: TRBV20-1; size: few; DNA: TGCAGTGCCCGGCCACTAGGAGTCTTTGAGCAGTTCTTC; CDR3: CSARPLGVFEQFF
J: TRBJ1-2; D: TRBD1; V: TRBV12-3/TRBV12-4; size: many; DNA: TGTGCCAGCAGTTTTCCCGGACAGGGGATCTATGGCTACACCTTC; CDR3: CASSFPGQGIYGYTF
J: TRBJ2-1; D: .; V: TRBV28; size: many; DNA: TGTGCCAGCAGTTTGCCCTCCGGGTATGAGCAGTTCTTC; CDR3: CASSLPSGYEQFF
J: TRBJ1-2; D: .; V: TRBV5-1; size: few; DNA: TGCGCCAGCAGCCCGGGGGGAAGAACCTATGGCTACACCTTC; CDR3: CASSPGGRTYGYTF
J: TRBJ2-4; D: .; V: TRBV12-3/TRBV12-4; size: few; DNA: TGTGCCAGCAAGCCCCTGGACGGAAAAAACATTCAGTACTTC; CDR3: CASKPLDGKNIQYF
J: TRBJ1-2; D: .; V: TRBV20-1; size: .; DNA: TGCAGTGCTAATGGGGCACAACGAGGAAACTATGGCTACACCTTC; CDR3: CSANGAQRGNYGYTF
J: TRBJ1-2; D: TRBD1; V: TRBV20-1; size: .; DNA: TGCAGTGCTACAGGACAGGGTAGAGGTACCCACTATGGCTACACCTTC; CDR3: CSATGQGRGTHYGYTF
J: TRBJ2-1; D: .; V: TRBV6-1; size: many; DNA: TGTGCCAGCAGCAACCGGGGACTGAACAATGAGCAGTTCTTC; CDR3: CASSNRGLNNEQFF
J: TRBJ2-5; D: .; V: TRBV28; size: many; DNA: TGTGCCAGCAGAACTTACCAAGAGACCCAGTACTTC; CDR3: CASRTYQETQYF
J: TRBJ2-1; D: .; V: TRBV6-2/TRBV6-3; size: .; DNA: TGTGCCAGCAGGGGGGGGCCTGAGCAGTTCTTC; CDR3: CASRGGPEQFF
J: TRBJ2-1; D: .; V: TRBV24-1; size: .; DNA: TGTGCCACCAGTGATGGTCCGATTAATGAGCAGTTCTTC; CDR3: CATSDGPINEQFF
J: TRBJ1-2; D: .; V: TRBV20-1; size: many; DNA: TGCAGTGCTCGGAACAAGGAGGGCTATGGCTACACCTTC; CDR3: CSARNKEGYGYTF
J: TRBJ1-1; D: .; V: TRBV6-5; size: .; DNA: TGTGCCAGCAGTTACGGTCAGCCCGACACTGAAGCTTTCTTT; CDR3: CASSYGQPDTEAFF
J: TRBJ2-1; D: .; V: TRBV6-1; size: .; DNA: TGTGCCAGCAGTGTTAGCGTATACTCCTACAATGAGCAGTTCTTC; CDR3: CASSVSVYSYNEQFF
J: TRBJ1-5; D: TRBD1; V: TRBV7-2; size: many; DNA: TGTGCCAGCAGCCTCGGGACAGTGAGCAATCAGCCCCAGCATTTT; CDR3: CASSLGTVSNQPQHF
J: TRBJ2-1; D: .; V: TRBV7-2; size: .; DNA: TGTGCCAGCAGCCCGGGGGACTCGGATGAGCAGTTCTTC; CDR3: CASSPGDSDEQFF
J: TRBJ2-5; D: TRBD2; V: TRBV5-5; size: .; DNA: TGTGCCAGCAACTTGGACCCGGGAGGAGAGACCCAGTACTTC; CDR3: CASNLDPGGETQYF
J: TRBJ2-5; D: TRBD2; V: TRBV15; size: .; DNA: TGTGCCACCGGAAGCGGGAGAGGGAGAGAGACCCAGTACTTC; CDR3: CATGSGRGRETQYF
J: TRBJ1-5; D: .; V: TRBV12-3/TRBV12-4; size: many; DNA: TGTGCCAGCACCAATGACGGGGGAAGCAATCAGCCCCAGCATTTT; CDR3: CASTNDGGSNQPQHF
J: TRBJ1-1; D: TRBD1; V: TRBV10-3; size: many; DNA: TGTGCCATCACCGTCGGGACAGGGAACACTGAAGCTTTCTTT; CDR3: CAITVGTGNTEAFF
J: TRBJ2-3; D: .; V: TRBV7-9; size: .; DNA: TGTGCCAGCAGCCAAGGGGATTCTAGCACAGATACGCAGTATTTT; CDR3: CASSQGDSSTDTQYF
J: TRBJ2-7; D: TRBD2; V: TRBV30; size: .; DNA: TGTGCCTGGAGTGTACTAGCGGGAGGGCGCGAGCAGTACTTC; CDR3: CAWSVLAGGREQYF
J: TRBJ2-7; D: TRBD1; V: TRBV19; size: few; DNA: TGTGCCAGTAACACCGGGACAGTCGGCGAGCAGTACTTC; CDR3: CASNTGTVGEQYF
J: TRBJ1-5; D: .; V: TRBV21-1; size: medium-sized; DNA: TGTGCCAGCAGCAAAGAAACCGTTGGGCCCCAGCATTTT; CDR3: CASSKETVGPQHF
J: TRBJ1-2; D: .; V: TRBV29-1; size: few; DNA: TGCAGCGTTGCGGAGGAGAGGAGCTATGGCTACACCTTC; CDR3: CSVAEERSYGYTF
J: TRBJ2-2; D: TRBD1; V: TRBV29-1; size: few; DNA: TGCAGCGTTGAAGATTCGGGACAGGGGGCTCCCGGGGAGCTGTTTTTT; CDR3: CSVEDSGQGAPGELFF
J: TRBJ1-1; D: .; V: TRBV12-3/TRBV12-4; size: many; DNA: TGTGCCAGCAGCCCCCTATGGGTGGGCGAAGCTTTCTTT; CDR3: CASSPLWVGEAFF
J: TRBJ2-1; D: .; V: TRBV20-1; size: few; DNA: TGCAGTGCCAGGGACTTTCTTAGCTCCTACAATGAGCAGTTCTTC; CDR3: CSARDFLSSYNEQFF
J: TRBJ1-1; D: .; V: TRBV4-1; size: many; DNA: TGCGCCAGCAGCCCTGGAGGGAGCACTGAAGCTTTCTTT; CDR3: CASSPGGSTEAFF
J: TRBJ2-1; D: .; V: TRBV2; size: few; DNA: TGTGCCAGCAGCGAAACGGGGCACATCTCCTACAATGAGCAGTTCTTC; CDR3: CASSETGHISYNEQFF
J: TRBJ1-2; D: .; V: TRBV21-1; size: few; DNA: TGTGCCAGCAGCAAAGGTGCAGGGTCCACCTATGGCTACACCTTC; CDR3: CASSKGAGSTYGYTF
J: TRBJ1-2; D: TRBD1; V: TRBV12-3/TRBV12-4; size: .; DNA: TGTGCCAGCAGTTCTCAGGGGGCGGGCGGCTACACCTTC; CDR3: CASSSQGAGGYTF
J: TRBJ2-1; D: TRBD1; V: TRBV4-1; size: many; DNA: TGCGCCAGCAGCCATGGGGACAGGGGACACAATGAGCAGTTCTTC; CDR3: CASSHGDRGHNEQFF
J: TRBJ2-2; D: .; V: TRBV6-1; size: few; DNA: TGTGCCAGCAGTGAATGGGGAACCGGGGAGCTGTTTTTT; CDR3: CASSEWGTGELFF
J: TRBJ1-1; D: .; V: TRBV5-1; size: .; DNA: TGCGCCAGCAGCTTGCAGGGGATAACCTCTGAAGCTTTCTTT; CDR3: CASSLQGITSEAFF
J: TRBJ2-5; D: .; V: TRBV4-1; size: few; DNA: TGCGCCAGCAGCATGCAGATACGGGAGACCCAGTACTTC; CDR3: CASSMQIRETQYF
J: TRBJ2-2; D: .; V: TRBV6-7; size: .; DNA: TGTGCCAGCCCGGTGGGGGTGGACACCGCGGAGCTGTTTTTT; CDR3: CASPVGVDTAELFF